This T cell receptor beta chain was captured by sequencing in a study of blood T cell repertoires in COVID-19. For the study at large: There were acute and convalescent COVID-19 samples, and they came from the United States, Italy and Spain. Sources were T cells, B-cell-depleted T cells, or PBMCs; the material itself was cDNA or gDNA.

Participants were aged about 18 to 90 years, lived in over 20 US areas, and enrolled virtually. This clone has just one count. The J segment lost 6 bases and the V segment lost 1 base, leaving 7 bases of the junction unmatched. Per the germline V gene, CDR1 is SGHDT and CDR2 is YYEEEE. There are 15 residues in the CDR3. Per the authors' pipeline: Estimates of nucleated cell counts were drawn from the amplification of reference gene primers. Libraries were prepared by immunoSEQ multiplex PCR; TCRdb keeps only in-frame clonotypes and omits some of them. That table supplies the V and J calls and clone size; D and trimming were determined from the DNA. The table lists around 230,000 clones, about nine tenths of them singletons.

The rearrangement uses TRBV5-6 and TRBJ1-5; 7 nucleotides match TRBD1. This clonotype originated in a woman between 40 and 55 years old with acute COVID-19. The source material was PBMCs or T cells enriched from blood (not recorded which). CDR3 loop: CASSLTGVGVQPQHF. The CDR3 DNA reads TGTGCCAGCAGCTTGACAGGGGTAGGGGTTCAGCCCCAGCATTTT.